This TCR beta chain was obtained from a study of OX40 agonist ivuxolimab in advanced cancers. Trimming took off 3 bases at V and 1 base at J, with 15 bases between the two ends. Germline values: CDR1 SQVTM, CDR2 ANQGSEA. The CDR3 runs 15 residues. The assay was immunoSEQ multiplex PCR, and TCRdb's table has in-frame clones only and misses some. The sample contains under 100,000 clones, roughly 85% of which appear only once. The sample was CD4+ or CD8+ T cells sorted from blood, taken in a trial of the OX40 agonist ivuxolimab. The receptor comes from an adult with an advanced solid tumor such as melanoma, head and neck, liver or kidney cancer. The chain combines TRBV29-1 with TRBJ1-1; D gene unclear. The CDR3 DNA sequence: TGCAGCGTTGAGGAAAACAAGCTGGCGAACACTGAAGCTTTCTTT. Amino acids: CSVEENKLANTEAFF. The entire variable domain, with the rest obtained from reference TRBV29-1 and TRBJ1-1, is as follows: SAVISQKPSRDICQRGTSLTIQCQVDSQVTMMFWYRQQPGQSLTLIATANQGSEATYESGFVIDKFPISRPNLTFSTLTVSNMSPEDSSIYLCSVEENKLANTEAFFGQGTRLTVV.